This T cell receptor beta chain was recovered during a study of CD8+ T cells in alopecia areata. As for treatment: oral pan-JAK inhibitor, 5-10 mg twice daily. The CDR3 loop spans 13 amino acids. V lost 6 bases, J lost 7 bases, and 13 bases lay in between. Germline assignment: CDR1 SGHRS and CDR2 YFSETQ. RNA extraction and reverse transcription yielded cDNA as sequencing template. Generated by immunoSEQ multiplex PCR, the TCRdb table keeps only in-frame clones and is missing some. The sample carries roughly 180,000 clones, 60% to 70% recorded once. The receptor was isolated from a human donor with alopecia areata. This chain connects TRBV5-1 to TRBJ2-2; D is perhaps TRBD1 (5 bases). The material was CD4+ T cells sorted from blood, obtained at week 4, from a patient treated with tofacitinib. The CDR3 sequence is CASKEGASGELFF. For the CDR3, the DNA is TGCGCCAGCAAGGAAGGGGCGAGCGGGGAGCTGTTTTTT.